A selection of T cell receptor beta chains follows, all from one sample in a study of blood T cell repertoires in COVID-19. Repertoires were generated with immunoSEQ multiplex PCR, while TCRdb's copy carries only in-frame clones and drops some. The sample yields 78,000 or so clones, approximately 86% seen once. The sequenced material came from peripheral blood. Receptors originate from a man aged 50-60 years with active or convalescent COVID-19. CDR3s include the opening cysteine and the closing phenylalanine or tryptophan. The D gene is left open where the match is weak. Clone size appears in some rows only: once, few, many, or a class for an expanded clone.

V gene	D gene	clone size	J gene	CDR3 DNA	CDR3 protein
TRBV11-3	TRBD2	once	TRBJ2-2	TGTGCCAGCAGCTGGTCTAGCGGGGCGAACACCGGGGAGCTGTTTTTT	CASSWSSGANTGELFF
TRBV2	TRBD1	.	TRBJ1-1	TGTGCCAGCAGTGAAGGCAGGGGGCAGAACACTGAAGCTTTCTTT	CASSEGRGQNTEAFF
TRBV15	.	.	TRBJ1-5	TGTGCCACCGGGAGGAGAGATAGCAATCAGCCCCAGCATTTT	CATGRRDSNQPQHF
TRBV6-5	TRBD1	once	TRBJ2-7	TGTGCCAGCAGTTACGACAGGGACTCCTACGAGCAGTACTTC	CASSYDRDSYEQYF
TRBV5-1	TRBD1	.	TRBJ2-3	TGCGCCAGCAGCTGGGGGCAGGGGGCTAACACAGATACGCAGTATTTT	CASSWGQGANTDTQYF
TRBV6-2/TRBV6-3	.	.	TRBJ1-1	TGTGCCAGCAGTTTTCGGACAGAAGCTTTCTTT	CASSFRTEAFF
TRBV28	TRBD1	.	TRBJ2-5	TGTGCCCGTAACGACAGGGTCCAAGAGACCCAGTACTTC	CARNDRVQETQYF
TRBV18	TRBD2	.	TRBJ2-1	TGTGCCAGCTCACCACTACTTCTAGCGGGGACCTACAATGAGCAGTTCTTC	CASSPLLLAGTYNEQFF
TRBV7-2	TRBD1	.	TRBJ1-5	TGTGCCAGCAGCCTAGGGACAGGGCTCAGGCAGCCCCAGCATTTT	CASSLGTGLRQPQHF
TRBV3-1/TRBV3-2	.	.	TRBJ1-2	TGTGCCAGCAGCCCCAGACAGAACTATGGCTACACCTTC	CASSPRQNYGYTF
TRBV28	TRBD1	.	TRBJ2-3	TGTGCCAGCAGTCCGGGGACAGCTAGCACAGATACGCAGTATTTT	CASSPGTASTDTQYF
TRBV30	.	.	TRBJ2-2	TGTGCCTGGAGCGACCCAGGGTGGTCCGGGGAGCTGTTTTTT	CAWSDPGWSGELFF
TRBV5-1	TRBD2	.	TRBJ2-5	TGCGCCAGCAGCCCCGGGACTAGCGGGCCGTACCAAGAGACCCAGTACTTC	CASSPGTSGPYQETQYF
TRBV5-4	.	.	TRBJ1-6	TGTGCCAGCAGAGAGGGACAACTTAATTCACCCCTCCACTTT	CASREGQLNSPLHF
TRBV19	.	.	TRBJ1-1	TGTGCCAGTAGTGGTCAGATCAACACTGAAGCTTTCTTT	CASSGQINTEAFF
TRBV2	TRBD2	.	TRBJ2-5	TGTGCCAGCAGTGAATCACAACTAGCGGGCGGCGAGACCCAGTACTTC	CASSESQLAGGETQYF
TRBV24-1	.	.	TRBJ2-3	TGTGCCATTCCGGATACGCAGTATTTT	CAIPDTQYF
TRBV15	.	.	TRBJ2-1	TGTGCCACCAGCAGAGATCGAAGCGGATTCTACAATGAGCAGTTCTTC	CATSRDRSGFYNEQFF
TRBV4-2	TRBD2	once	TRBJ2-1	TGTGCCAGCAGCCTGACTAGCGGGGGGCGTTACAATGAGCAGTTCTTC	CASSLTSGGRYNEQFF
TRBV28	TRBD1	.	TRBJ2-7	TGTGCCAGCAGTCCCGGGGACAGGGAAACCTACGAGCAGTACTTC	CASSPGDRETYEQYF
TRBV10-3	.	.	TRBJ1-5	TGTGCCATCAGTGAAGGGGCAGATAGCAATCAGCCCCAGCATTTT	CAISEGADSNQPQHF
TRBV28	.	.	TRBJ1-5	TGTGCCAGCAGTTTACAACAGCCCCAGCATTTT	CASSLQQPQHF
TRBV5-1	.	.	TRBJ1-1	TGCGCCAGCAGCTTGGCTGTGGGCAGCTTGGCCACTGAAGCTTTCTTT	CASSLAVGSLATEAFF
TRBV5-5	TRBD2	.	TRBJ2-7	TGTGCCAGCAGCTTGGCCGCTAGCGGGGTCTCCTACGAGCAGTACTTC	CASSLAASGVSYEQYF
TRBV14	TRBD1	.	TRBJ2-5	TGTGCCAGCAGCCAGTTTAGGGGGCAGTATGAGACCCAGTACTTC	CASSQFRGQYETQYF
TRBV28	.	.	TRBJ2-1	TGTGCCAGCAGTTCGTTTAGGAGGGAGCAGTTCTTC	CASSSFRREQFF
TRBV28	TRBD2	.	TRBJ2-7	TGTGCCAGCGGTACCGGGACTAGTTCGATCGAGCAGTACTTC	CASGTGTSSIEQYF
TRBV28	.	.	TRBJ1-2	TGTGCCAGCAGTTCCTTTGGGGCGTCCGGCTACACCTTC	CASSSFGASGYTF
TRBV5-1	.	.	TRBJ2-2	TGCGCCAGCAGCCTCCAAGAGACAGGCACCGGGGAGCTGTTTTTT	CASSLQETGTGELFF